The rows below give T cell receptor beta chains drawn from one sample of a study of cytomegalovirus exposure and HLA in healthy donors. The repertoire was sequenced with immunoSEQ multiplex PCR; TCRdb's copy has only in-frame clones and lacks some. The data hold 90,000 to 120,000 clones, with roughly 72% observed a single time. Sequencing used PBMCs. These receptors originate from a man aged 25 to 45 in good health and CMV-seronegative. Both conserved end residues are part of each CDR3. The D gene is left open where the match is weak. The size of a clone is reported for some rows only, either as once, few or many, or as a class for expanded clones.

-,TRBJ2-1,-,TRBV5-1,TGCGCCAGCAGCTTTGACAGTCCCTACAATGAGCAGTTCTTC,CASSFDSPYNEQFF
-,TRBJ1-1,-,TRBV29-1,TGCAGCGTTGTGTCAGGGATGAACACTGAAGCTTTCTTT,CSVVSGMNTEAFF
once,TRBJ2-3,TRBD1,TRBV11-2,TGTGCCAGCAATACAGGGGAGTCAGATACGCAGTATTTT,CASNTGESDTQYF
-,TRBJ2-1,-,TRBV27,TGTGCCAGCAGCGGTCCTCCCTTTCGGGCCTACAATGAGCAGTTCTTC,CASSGPPFRAYNEQFF
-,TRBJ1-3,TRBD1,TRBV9,TGTGCCAGCAGCGTACGGGACAGGACTTCCCTCTCTGGAAACACCATATATTTT,CASSVRDRTSLSGNTIYF
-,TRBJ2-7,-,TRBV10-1,TGCGCCAGCAGTGAAGGCCAGGACAAAACCTACTTC,CASSEGQDKTYF
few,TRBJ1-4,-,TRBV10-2,TGCGCCAGCAGAGACAGGAAGGAGGAAAAACTGTTTTTT,CASRDRKEEKLFF
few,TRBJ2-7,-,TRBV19,TGTGCCAGTAGTATAGCGGAGGGAGCCGAGCAGTACTTC,CASSIAEGAEQYF
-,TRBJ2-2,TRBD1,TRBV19,TGTGCCAGTCTTCAGGGGGAAAAGTCGGTCACCGGGGAGCTGTTTTTT,CASLQGEKSVTGELFF
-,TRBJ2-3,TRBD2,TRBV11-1,TGTGCCAGCAGCTCGCGACTAGCGGGGGTCCAGACAGATACGCAGTATTTT,CASSSRLAGVQTDTQYF
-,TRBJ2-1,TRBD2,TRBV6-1,TGTGCCAGCCGATCGAGCGGGGGCGCCTACAATGAGCAGTTCTTC,CASRSSGGAYNEQFF
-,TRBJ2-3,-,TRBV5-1,TGCGCCAGCAGCTTGGACAGGGAAGGTACGCAGTATTTT,CASSLDREGTQYF
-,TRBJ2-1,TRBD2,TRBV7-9,TGTGCCAGCAGCCCAGGTTCGACTAGCGCGACTTACAATGAGCAGTTCTTC,CASSPGSTSATYNEQFF
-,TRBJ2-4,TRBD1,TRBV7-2,TGTGCCAGCAGCTTAGCGAGCGGGACAGGGGGCAAAAACATTCAGTACTTC,CASSLASGTGGKNIQYF
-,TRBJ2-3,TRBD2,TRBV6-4,TGTGCCAGCAGTATAGCGGGGGGCTATACGCAGTATTTT,CASSIAGGYTQYF
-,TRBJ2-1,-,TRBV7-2,TGTGCCAGCAGCTGGGTTGGTTTGGTTCGCGGCAATGAGCAGTTCTTC,CASSWVGLVRGNEQFF
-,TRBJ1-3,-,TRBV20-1,TGCAGTGCTGGACTCGGAAACACCATATATTTT,CSAGLGNTIYF
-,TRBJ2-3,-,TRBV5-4,TGTGCCAGCTGGGTACAGGGTACAGATACGCAGTATTTT,CASWVQGTDTQYF